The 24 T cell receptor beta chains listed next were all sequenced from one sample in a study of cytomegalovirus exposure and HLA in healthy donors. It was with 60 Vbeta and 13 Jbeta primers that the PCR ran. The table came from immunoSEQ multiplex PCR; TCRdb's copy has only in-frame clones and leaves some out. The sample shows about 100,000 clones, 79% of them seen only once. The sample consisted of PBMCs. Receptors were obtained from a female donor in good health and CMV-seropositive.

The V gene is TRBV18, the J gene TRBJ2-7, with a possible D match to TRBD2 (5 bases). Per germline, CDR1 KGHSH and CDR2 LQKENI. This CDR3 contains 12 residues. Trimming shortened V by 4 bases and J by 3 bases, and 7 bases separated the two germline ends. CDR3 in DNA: TGTGCCAGCTCACTCGGGGACTACGAGCAGTACTTC. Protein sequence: CASSLGDYEQYF.

The CDR3 region has the DNA TGCACCAGCAGCCAAGGGGGACTAGCGATTTACAATGAGCAGTTCTTC. The encoded protein is CTSSQGGLAIYNEQFF. The V and J genes are TRBV1 and TRBJ2-1; the table's TRBD2 call for D was not verified on the DNA. TRBV1 is reported as a pseudogene. The CDR3 has 16 amino acids.

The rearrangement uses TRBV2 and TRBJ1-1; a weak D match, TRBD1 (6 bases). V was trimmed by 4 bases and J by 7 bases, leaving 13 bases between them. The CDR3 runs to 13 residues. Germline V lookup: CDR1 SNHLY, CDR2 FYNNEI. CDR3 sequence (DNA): TGTGCCAGCAGTGTACAGGGCTGGGGTGAAGCTTTCTTT. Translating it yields CASSVQGWGEAFF.

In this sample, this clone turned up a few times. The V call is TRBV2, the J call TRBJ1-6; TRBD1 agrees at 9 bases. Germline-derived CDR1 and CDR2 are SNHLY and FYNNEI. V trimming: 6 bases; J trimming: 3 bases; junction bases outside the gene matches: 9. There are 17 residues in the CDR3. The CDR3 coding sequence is TGTGCCAGCAGCTTAGACAGGGGGACCGTCTATAATTCACCCCTCCACTTT. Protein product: CASSLDRGTVYNSPLHF. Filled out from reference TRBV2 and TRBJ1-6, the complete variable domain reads EPEVTQTPSHQVTQMGQEVILRCVPISNHLYFYWYRQILGQKVEFLVSFYNNEISEKSEIFDDQFSVERPDGSNFTLKIRSTKLEDSAMYFCASSLDRGTVYNSPLHFGNGTRLTVT.

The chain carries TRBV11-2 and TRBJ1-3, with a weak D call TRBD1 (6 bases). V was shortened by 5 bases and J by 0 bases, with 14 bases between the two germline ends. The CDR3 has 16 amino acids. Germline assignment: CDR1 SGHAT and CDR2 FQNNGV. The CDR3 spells CASSATDRSSGNTIYF. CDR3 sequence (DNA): TGTGCCAGCAGCGCCACGGACAGAAGCTCTGGAAACACCATATATTTT. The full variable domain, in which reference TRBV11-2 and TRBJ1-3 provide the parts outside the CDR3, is EAGVAQSPRYKIIEKRQSVAFWCNPISGHATLYWYQQILGQGPKLLIQFQNNGVVDDSQLPKDRFSAERLKGVDSTLKIQPAKLEDSAVYLCASSATDRSSGNTIYFGEGSWLTVV.

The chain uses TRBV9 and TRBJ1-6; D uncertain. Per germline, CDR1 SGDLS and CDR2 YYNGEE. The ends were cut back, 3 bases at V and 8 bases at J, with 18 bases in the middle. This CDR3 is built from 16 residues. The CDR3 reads CASSADAKPTDSPLHF. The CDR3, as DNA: TGTGCCAGCAGCGCCGATGCCAAACCCACTGATTCACCCCTCCACTTT.

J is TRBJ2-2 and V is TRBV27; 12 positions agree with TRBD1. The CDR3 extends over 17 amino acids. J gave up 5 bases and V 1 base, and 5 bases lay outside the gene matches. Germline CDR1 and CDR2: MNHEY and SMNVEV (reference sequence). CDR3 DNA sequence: TGTGCCAGCAGTTTATTCGGGGGACAGGGGGCGACCGGGGAGCTGTTTTTT. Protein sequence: CASSLFGGQGATGELFF.

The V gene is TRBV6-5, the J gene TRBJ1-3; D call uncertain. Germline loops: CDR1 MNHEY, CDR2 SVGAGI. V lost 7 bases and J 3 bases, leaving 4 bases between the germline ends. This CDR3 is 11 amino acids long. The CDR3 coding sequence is TGTGCCAGCACCCATGGAAACACCATATATTTT. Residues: CASTHGNTIYF.

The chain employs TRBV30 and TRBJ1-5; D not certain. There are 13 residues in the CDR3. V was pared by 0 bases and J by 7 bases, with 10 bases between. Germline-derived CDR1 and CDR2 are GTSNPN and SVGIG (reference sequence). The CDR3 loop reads CAWSVNRGQPQHF. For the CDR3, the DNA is TGTGCCTGGAGTGTAAACCGAGGGCAGCCCCAGCATTTT. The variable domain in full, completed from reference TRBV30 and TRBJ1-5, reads SQTIHQWPATLVQPVGSPLSLECTVEGTSNPNLYWYRQAAGRGLQLLFYSVGIGQISSEVPQNLSASRPQDRQFILSSKKLLLSDSGFYLCAWSVNRGQPQHFGDGTRLSIL.

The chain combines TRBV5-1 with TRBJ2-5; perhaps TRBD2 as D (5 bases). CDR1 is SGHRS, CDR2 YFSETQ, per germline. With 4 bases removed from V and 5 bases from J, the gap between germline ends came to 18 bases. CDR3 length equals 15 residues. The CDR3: CASSKNSAKRETQYF. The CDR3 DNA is TGCGCCAGCAGCAAAAACAGTGCAAAGCGGGAGACCCAGTACTTC.

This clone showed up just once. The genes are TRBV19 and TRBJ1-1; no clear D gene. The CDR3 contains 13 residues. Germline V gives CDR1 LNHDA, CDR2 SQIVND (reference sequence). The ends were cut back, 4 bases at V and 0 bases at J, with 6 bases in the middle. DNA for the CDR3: TGTGCCAGTAGTACCGCGGTGAACACTGAAGCTTTCTTT. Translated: CASSTAVNTEAFF.

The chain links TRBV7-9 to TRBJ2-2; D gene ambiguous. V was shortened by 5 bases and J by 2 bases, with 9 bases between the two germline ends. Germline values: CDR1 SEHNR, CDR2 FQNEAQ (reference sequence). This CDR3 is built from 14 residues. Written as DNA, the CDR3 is TGTGCCAGCAGCCGACTCAGCAACACCGGGGAGCTGTTTTTT. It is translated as CASSRLSNTGELFF.

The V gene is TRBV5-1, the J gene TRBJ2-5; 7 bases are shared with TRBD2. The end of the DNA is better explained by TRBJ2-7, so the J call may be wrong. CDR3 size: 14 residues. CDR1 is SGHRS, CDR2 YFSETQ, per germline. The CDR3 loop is CASRKELATYEQYF. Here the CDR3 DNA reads TGCGCCAGCCGAAAGGAACTAGCGACCTACGAGCAGTACTTC.

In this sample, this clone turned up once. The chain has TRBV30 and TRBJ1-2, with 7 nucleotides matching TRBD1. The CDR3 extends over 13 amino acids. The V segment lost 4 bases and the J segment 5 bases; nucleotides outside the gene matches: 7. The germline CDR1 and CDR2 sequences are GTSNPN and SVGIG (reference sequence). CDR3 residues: CAWTNGTAYGYTF. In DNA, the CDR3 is TGTGCCTGGACTAACGGGACAGCTTATGGCTACACCTTC.

The CDR3 sequence: CASSQRDSFYGYTF. For the CDR3, the DNA is TGCGCCAGCAGTCAACGAGACAGCTTTTATGGCTACACCTTC. The chain employs TRBV23-1 and TRBJ1-2; the D gene is possibly TRBD1 (5 bases). TRBV23-1 is an ORF; its function is uncertain. V was cut by 2 bases and J by 5 bases, with 12 bases left in between. This CDR3 is 14 amino acids long.

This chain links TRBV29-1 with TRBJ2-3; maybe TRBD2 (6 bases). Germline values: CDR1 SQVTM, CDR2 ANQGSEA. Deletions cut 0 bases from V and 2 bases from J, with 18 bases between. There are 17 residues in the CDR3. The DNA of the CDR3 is TGCAGCGTTGAAGATCTAGCGATGGAGCCACTCACAGATACGCAGTATTTT. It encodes CSVEDLAMEPLTDTQYF.

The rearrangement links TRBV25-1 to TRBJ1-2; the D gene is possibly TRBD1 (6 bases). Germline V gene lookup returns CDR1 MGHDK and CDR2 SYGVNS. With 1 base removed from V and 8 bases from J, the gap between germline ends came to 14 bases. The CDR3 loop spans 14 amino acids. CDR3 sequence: CASSESDRPGGYTF. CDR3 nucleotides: TGTGCCAGCAGTGAATCCGACAGGCCTGGCGGCTACACCTTC.

The CDR3 DNA reads as TGCAGCGGGGAGCGGGAGTCTCTGGATACGCAGTATTTT. Its protein product is CSGERESLDTQYF. The chain is built from TRBV29-1 and TRBJ2-3, with 8 nucleotides matching TRBD2. J was trimmed by 6 bases and V by 7 bases; bases with no gene match: 9. CDR3 length: 13 residues. Germline V gives CDR1 SQVTM, CDR2 ANQGSEA.

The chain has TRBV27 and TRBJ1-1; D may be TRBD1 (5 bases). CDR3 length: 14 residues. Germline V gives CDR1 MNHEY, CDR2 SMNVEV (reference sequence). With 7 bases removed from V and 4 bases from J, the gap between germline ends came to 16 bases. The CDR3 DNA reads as TGTGCCAGCACCCCCCTATGGGGGGGCACTGAAGCTTTCTTT. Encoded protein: CASTPLWGGTEAFF.

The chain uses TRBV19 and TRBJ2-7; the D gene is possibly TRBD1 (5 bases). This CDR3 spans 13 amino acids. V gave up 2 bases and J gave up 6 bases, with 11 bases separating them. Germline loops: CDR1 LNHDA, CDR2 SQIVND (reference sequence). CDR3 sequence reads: CASSILGRAEQYF. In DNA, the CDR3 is TGTGCCAGTAGTATACTGGGCAGGGCCGAGCAGTACTTC.

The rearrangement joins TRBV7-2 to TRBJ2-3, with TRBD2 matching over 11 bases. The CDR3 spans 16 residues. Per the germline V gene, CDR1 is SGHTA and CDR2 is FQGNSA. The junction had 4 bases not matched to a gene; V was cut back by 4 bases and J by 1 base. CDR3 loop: CASSSRLAGRTDTQYF. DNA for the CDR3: TGTGCCAGCAGCTCGAGACTAGCGGGGCGCACAGATACGCAGTATTTT.

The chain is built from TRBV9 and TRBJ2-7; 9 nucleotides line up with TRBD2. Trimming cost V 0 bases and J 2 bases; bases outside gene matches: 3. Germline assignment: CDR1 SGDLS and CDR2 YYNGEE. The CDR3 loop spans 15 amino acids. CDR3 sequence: CASSVAVAGAYEQYF. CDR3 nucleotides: TGTGCCAGCAGCGTAGCCGTAGCGGGGGCCTACGAGCAGTACTTC. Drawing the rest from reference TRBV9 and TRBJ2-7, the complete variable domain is DSGVTQTPKHLITATGQRVTLRCSPRSGDLSVYWYQQSLDQGLQFLIQYYNGEERAKGNILERFSAQQFPDLHSELNLSSLELGDSALYFCASSVAVAGAYEQYFGPGTRLTVT.

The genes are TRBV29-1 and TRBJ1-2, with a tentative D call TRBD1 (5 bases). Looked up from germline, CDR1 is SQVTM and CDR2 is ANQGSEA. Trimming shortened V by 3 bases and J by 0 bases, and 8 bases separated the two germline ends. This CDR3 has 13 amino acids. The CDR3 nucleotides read TGCAGCGTTGAGGGGCTGACTAACTATGGCTACACCTTC. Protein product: CSVEGLTNYGYTF.

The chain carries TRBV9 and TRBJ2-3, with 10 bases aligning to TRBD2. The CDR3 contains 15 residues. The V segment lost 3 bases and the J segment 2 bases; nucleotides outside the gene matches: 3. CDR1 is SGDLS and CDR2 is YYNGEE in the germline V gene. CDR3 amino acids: CASSALAGNTDTQYF. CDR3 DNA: TGTGCCAGCAGCGCACTAGCGGGGAACACAGATACGCAGTATTTT.